The rows below give T cell receptor beta chains drawn from one sample of a study of prognosis after radiotherapy for stage I lung cancer. TCRdb passed the multiplex PCR reads through MiXCR, listing each CDR3 protein once. The profile covers about 20,000 distinct CDR3 sequences, with about 37% appearing a single time and around 57% taken by the ten largest. Sample: PBMCs, taken before or after stereotactic body radiation therapy (not recorded which). The receptor set was obtained from a donor aged 50 or older with non-small cell lung cancer. Both conserved end residues are part of each CDR3. D genes are given only for firm matches. Not all rows give a size; the values are once, few, many and, for expanded clones, a class.

clone_size: many; v_call: TRBV12-3/TRBV12-4; j_call: TRBJ2-6; d_call: .; cdr3_aa: CASSLAPGGANVLTF; cdr3_nt: TGTGCCAGCAGTTTAGCGCCAGGAGGGGCCAACGTCCTGACTTTC
clone_size: .; v_call: TRBV19; j_call: TRBJ2-7; d_call: .; cdr3_aa: CAGSGTDQYF; cdr3_nt: TGTGCCGGTAGTGGGACCGATCAGTACTTC
clone_size: .; v_call: TRBV6-1; j_call: TRBJ1-1; d_call: .; cdr3_aa: CASRTGNTEAFF; cdr3_nt: TGTGCCAGCAGGACCGGTAACACTGAAGCTTTCTTT
clone_size: many; v_call: TRBV20-1; j_call: TRBJ1-2; d_call: .; cdr3_aa: CSAREVRGGYGYTF; cdr3_nt: TGCAGTGCTAGAGAGGTCAGGGGAGGATATGGCTACACCTTC
clone_size: many; v_call: TRBV6-1; j_call: TRBJ1-4; d_call: TRBD1; cdr3_aa: CASRGNRGYNEKLFF; cdr3_nt: TGTGCCAGCAGGGGAAACAGGGGCTATAATGAAAAACTGTTTTTT
clone_size: .; v_call: TRBV20-1; j_call: TRBJ1-3; d_call: .; cdr3_aa: CSARYPRRGVGNTIYF; cdr3_nt: TGCAGTGCTAGATATCCTCGTCGTGGGGTCGGAAACACCATATATTTT
clone_size: many; v_call: TRBV12-3/TRBV12-4; j_call: TRBJ2-7; d_call: TRBD2; cdr3_aa: CASSPGLAGWYEQYF; cdr3_nt: TGTGCCAGCAGTCCCGGACTAGCGGGATGGTACGAGCAGTACTTC
clone_size: many; v_call: TRBV14; j_call: TRBJ1-2; d_call: TRBD1; cdr3_aa: CASSQDRGQGFTRGYTF; cdr3_nt: TGTGCCAGCAGCCAAGATAGGGGACAGGGCTTTACGCGTGGCTACACCTTC
clone_size: many; v_call: TRBV20-1; j_call: TRBJ2-5; d_call: TRBD2; cdr3_aa: CSATRTSQETQYF; cdr3_nt: TGCAGTGCTACCCGGACTAGCCAAGAGACCCAGTACTTC
clone_size: .; v_call: TRBV6-6; j_call: TRBJ2-6; d_call: .; cdr3_aa: CASSYSRDFRSSGSNVLTF; cdr3_nt: TGTGCCAGCAGTTACTCGAGGGACTTCCGTAGCTCTGGGTCCAACGTCCTGACTTTC
clone_size: .; v_call: TRBV19; j_call: TRBJ2-6; d_call: TRBD1; cdr3_aa: CASSPSQGAGANVLTF; cdr3_nt: TGTGCCAGTAGTCCCAGCCAGGGGGCTGGGGCCAACGTCCTGACTTTC
clone_size: many; v_call: TRBV30; j_call: TRBJ2-7; d_call: TRBD2; cdr3_aa: CAWSRGLAAYEQYF; cdr3_nt: TGTGCCTGGAGTCGAGGACTAGCGGCTTACGAGCAGTACTTC
clone_size: many; v_call: TRBV15; j_call: TRBJ2-1; d_call: .; cdr3_aa: CATSRGGASYNEQFF; cdr3_nt: TGTGCCACCAGCAGAGGGGGGGCCTCCTACAATGAGCAGTTCTTC
clone_size: .; v_call: TRBV27; j_call: TRBJ2-7; d_call: .; cdr3_aa: CASSFGGYEQYF; cdr3_nt: TGTGCCAGCAGTTTTGGGGGCTACGAGCAGTACTTC
clone_size: many; v_call: TRBV10-3; j_call: TRBJ2-5; d_call: TRBD2; cdr3_aa: CAISAIAGGGETQYF; cdr3_nt: TGTGCCATCAGTGCTATAGCGGGAGGCGGGGAGACCCAGTACTTC
clone_size: many; v_call: TRBV4-1; j_call: TRBJ1-2; d_call: .; cdr3_aa: CASSQGRAGSTGYTF; cdr3_nt: TGCGCCAGCAGCCAAGGTCGGGCAGGGTCAACTGGCTACACCTTC
clone_size: .; v_call: TRBV6-1; j_call: TRBJ1-2; d_call: .; cdr3_aa: CASSTLAGTDGYTF; cdr3_nt: TGTGCCAGCAGCACCCTCGCCGGGACTGACGGCTACACCTTC